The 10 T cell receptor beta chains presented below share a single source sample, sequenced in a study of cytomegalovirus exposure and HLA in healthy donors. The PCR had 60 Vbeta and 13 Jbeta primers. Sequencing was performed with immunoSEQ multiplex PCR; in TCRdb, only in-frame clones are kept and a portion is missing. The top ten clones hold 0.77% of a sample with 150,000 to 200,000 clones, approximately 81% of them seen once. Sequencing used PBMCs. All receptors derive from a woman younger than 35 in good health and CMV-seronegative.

CDR3 in DNA: TGTGCCAGCAGAACGGACAGGTCTAATGAAAAACTGTTTTTT. It yields the protein CASRTDRSNEKLFF. The rearrangement joins TRBV2 to TRBJ1-4; 7 positions agree with TRBD1. Germline trimming cut 6 bases from V and 3 bases from J; bases unmatched to any gene: 4. Germline loops: CDR1 SNHLY, CDR2 FYNNEI. The CDR3 has 14 amino acids.

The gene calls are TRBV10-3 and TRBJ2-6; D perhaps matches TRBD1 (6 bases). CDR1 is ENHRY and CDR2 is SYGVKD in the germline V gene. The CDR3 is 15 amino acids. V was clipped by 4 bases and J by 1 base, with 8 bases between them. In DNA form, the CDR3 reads TGTGCCATCAGTGTACAGGGTTCTGGGGCCAACGTCCTGACTTTC. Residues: CAISVQGSGANVLTF.

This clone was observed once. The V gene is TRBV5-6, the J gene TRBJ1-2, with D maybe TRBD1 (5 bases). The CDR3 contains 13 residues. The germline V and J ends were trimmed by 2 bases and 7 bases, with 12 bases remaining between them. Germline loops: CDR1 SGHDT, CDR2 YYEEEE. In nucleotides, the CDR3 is TGTGCCAGCAGCTTAGGAGGGGAGGGTGGCTACACCTTC. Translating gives CASSLGGEGGYTF.

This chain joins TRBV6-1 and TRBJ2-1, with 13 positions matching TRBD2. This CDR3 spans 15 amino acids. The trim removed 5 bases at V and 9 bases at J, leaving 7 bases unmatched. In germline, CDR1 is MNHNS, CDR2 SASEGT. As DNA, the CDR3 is TGTGCCAGCAGTACCGGGACTAGCGGGAAGGGTGAGCAGTTCTTC. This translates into CASSTGTSGKGEQFF.

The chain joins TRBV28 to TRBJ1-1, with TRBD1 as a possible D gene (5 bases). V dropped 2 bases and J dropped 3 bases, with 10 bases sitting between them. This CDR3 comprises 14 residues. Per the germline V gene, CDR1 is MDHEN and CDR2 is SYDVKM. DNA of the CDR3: TGTGCCAGCAGTTTAGCGGGGACCCACACTGAAGCTTTCTTT. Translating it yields CASSLAGTHTEAFF. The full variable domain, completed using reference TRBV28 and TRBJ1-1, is DVKVTQSSRYLVKRTGEKVFLECVQDMDHENMFWYRQDPGLGLRLIYFSYDVKMKEKGDIPEGYSVSREKKERFSLILESASTNQTSMYLCASSLAGTHTEAFFGQGTRLTVV.

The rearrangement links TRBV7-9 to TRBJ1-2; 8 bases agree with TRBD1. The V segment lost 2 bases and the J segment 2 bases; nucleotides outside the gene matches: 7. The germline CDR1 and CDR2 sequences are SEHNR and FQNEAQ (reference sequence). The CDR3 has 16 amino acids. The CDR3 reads CASSLRLGQANYGYTF. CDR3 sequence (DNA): TGTGCCAGCAGCTTAAGACTGGGACAGGCAAACTATGGCTACACCTTC.

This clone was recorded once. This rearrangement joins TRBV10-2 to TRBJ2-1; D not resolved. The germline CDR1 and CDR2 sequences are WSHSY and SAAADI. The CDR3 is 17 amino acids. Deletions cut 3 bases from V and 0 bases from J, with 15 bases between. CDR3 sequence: CASSDVMAPSSYNEQFF. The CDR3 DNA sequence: TGCGCCAGCAGTGATGTGATGGCCCCTAGCTCCTACAATGAGCAGTTCTTC.

DNA for the CDR3: TGCAGCGTCGGGTCTTATCGGGGGACTATAGACAATGAGCAGTTCTTC. It yields the protein CSVGSYRGTIDNEQFF. This chain connects TRBV29-1 to TRBJ2-1; TRBD2 aligns across 7 bases. V shed 6 bases, J shed 5 bases, and the junction held 16 bases outside the gene matches. This CDR3 contains 16 residues. The germline CDR1 and CDR2 sequences are SQVTM and ANQGSEA.

The CDR3 nucleotides are TGTGCCACCAGCAGAGTTCTAGGAACGGCAATGAAGCAGTTCTTC. Translation: CATSRVLGTAMKQFF. V and J are TRBV15 and TRBJ2-1; D uncertain. The CDR3 spans 15 residues. CDR1 is LNHNV and CDR2 is YYDKDF in the germline V gene (reference sequence). V was trimmed by 1 base and J by 11 bases, leaving 18 bases between them.

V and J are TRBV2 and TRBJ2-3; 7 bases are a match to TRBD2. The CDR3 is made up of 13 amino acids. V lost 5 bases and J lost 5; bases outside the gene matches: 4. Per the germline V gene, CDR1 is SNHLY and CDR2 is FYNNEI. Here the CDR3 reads CASSSGTGDTQYF. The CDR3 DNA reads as TGTGCCAGCAGTAGCGGGACTGGAGATACGCAGTATTTT.